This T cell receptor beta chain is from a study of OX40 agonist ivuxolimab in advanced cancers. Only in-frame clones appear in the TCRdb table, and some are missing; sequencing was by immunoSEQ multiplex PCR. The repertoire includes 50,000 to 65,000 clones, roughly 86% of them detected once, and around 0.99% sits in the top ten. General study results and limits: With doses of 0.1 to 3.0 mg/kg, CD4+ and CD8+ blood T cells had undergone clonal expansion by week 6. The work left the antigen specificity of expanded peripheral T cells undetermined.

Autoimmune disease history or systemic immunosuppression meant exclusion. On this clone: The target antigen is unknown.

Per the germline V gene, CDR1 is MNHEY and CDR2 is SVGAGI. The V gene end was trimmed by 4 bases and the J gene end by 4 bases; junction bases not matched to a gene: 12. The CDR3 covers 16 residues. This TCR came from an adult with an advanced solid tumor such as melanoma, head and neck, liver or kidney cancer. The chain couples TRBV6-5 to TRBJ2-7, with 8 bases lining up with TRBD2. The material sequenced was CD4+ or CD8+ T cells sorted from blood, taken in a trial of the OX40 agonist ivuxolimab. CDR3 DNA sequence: TGTGCCAGCAGTTCTCTCCGGGAGCGGGAGTTGTACGAGCAGTACTTC. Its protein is CASSSLRERELYEQYF.